The source of this T cell receptor beta chain is a study of cytomegalovirus exposure and HLA in healthy donors. General observations from the study: It was about 180 TCR beta chains that were listed as cytomegalovirus-associated.

CDR1 is SGDLS and CDR2 is YYNGEE in the germline V gene. The CDR3 covers 15 residues. V shed 0 bases and J 6 bases; nucleotides not matched to a gene: 8. This PCR relied on a set of 60 Vbeta primers and 13 Jbeta primers. Profiled with immunoSEQ multiplex PCR; TCRdb holds only in-frame clones, not every one. The sample data list some 28,000 clones. For this clone: Its target is not known.

The source is a man aged 30 to 45 in good health and CMV-seronegative. The sample comprised PBMCs. This chain joins TRBV9 and TRBJ2-7; TRBD2 matches 8 bases. For the CDR3, the DNA is TGTGCCAGCAGCGTAGCGGGGGGGCCTGTGGGCGAGCAGTACTTC. Translated, it gives CASSVAGGPVGEQYF.